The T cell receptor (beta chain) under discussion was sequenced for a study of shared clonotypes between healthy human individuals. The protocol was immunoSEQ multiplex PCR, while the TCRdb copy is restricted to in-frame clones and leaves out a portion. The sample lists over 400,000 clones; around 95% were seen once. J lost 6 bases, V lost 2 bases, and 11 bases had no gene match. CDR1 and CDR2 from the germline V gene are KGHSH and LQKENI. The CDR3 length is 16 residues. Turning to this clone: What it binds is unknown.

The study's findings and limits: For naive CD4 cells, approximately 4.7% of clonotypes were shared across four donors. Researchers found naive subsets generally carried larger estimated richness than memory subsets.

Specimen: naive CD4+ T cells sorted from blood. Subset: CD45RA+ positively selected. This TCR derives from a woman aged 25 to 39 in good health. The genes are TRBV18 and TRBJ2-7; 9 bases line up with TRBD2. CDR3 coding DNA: TGTGCCAGCTCACCAAGGTACACTAGCGGGTCCCCCGAGCAGTACTTC. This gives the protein CASSPRYTSGSPEQYF.